The clone carrying this T cell receptor beta chain was detected ten times or more. Antigen specificity is unknown. This specimen comes from a study of breast tumors, draining lymph nodes, adjacent tissues. Findings and caveats of the study: That most tumor T cells come from lymph nodes remained unproven. Tumor repertoires ranked between lymph nodes and nontumor tissue in diversity, with V and J gene preferences.

TCRdb reprocessed the multiplex PCR reads with MiXCR, giving one entry per CDR3 protein. The sample has approximately 88,000 distinct CDR3 sequences, more than 25% seen once. The lymph nodes were axillary draining lymph nodes from breast cancer patients. This CDR3 comprises 12 residues. Germline V gene lookup returns CDR1 SGHRS and CDR2 YFSETQ. Deletions cut 0 bases from V and 8 bases from J, with 8 bases between. The J gene is TRBJ1-2, the V gene TRBV5-1; D gene unclear. Specimen: axillary lymph node tissue. This receptor was taken from a female donor with breast cancer. Some clones in this sample may be carry-over from other donors' samples. As DNA, the CDR3 is TGCGCCAGCAGCTTGGCCAGGAGGGGCTACACCTTC. Its translation is CASSLARRGYTF.